These T cell receptor beta chains were read from a single sample in a study of T cell responses to AZD1222 COVID-19 vaccine. The assay was immunoSEQ multiplex PCR, and TCRdb's table has in-frame clones only and misses some. The sample has 100,000 or so clones, approximately 87% seen once. The sequencing used peripheral blood, collected on day 0 of AZD1222 vaccination. The receptors here all came from an adult in good health. Both conserved end residues are part of each CDR3. The D gene is left open where the match is weak. Size values are once, few and many counts, or a class for expanded clones, and some rows have none.

j_call	v_call	d_call	clone_size	cdr3_nt	cdr3_aa
TRBJ1-4	TRBV5-1	-	-	TGCGCCAGCAGCCAGCAGGGCGAAAAACTGTTTTTT	CASSQQGEKLFF
TRBJ1-2	TRBV7-9	-	-	TGTGCCAGCAGCCCACAGGAATACGGTGGCTACACCTTC	CASSPQEYGGYTF
TRBJ2-1	TRBV2	-	-	TGTGCCAGCAGTGAAGCGTTCGGCTCCTACAATGAGCAGTTCTTC	CASSEAFGSYNEQFF
TRBJ1-4	TRBV9	-	few	TGTGCCAGCAGCATGTGGGGGCAGAATAATGAAAAACTGTTTTTT	CASSMWGQNNEKLFF
TRBJ2-6	TRBV28	-	-	TGTGCCAGCAGTCGCCAGGTTACTGGGGCCAACGTCCTGACTTTC	CASSRQVTGANVLTF
TRBJ2-5	TRBV29-1	TRBD1	-	TGCAGCGTTGGGGGAGGACAGGGTCGAGAGACCCAGTACTTC	CSVGGGQGRETQYF
TRBJ1-1	TRBV27	-	-	TGTGCCAGCAGTTTATCGAGTCAGAAGAACACTGAAGCTTTCTTT	CASSLSSQKNTEAFF
TRBJ1-3	TRBV3-1/TRBV3-2	-	-	TGTGCCAGCAGCCCCGGTATACCTAACACCATATATTTT	CASSPGIPNTIYF
TRBJ1-1	TRBV7-2	TRBD1	-	TGTGCCAGCAGCACAGGGGGGGGGCCAGCTTTCTTT	CASSTGGGPAFF
TRBJ2-5	TRBV18	-	-	TGTGCCAGCTCACTCAACACCGGGGGGCAGGAGACCCAGTACTTC	CASSLNTGGQETQYF
TRBJ2-7	TRBV7-9	TRBD1	-	TGTGCCAGCAGCTTAAACAGGGGGGCTTACGAGCAGTACTTC	CASSLNRGAYEQYF
TRBJ1-1	TRBV5-4	TRBD1	-	TGTGCCAGCAGCAGCCCGGGACAGGGGAGGACTGAAGCTTTCTTT	CASSSPGQGRTEAFF
TRBJ1-1	TRBV6-5	TRBD1	-	TGTGCCGGTCGTGGGACAGGGGGGACTGAAGCTTTCTTT	CAGRGTGGTEAFF
TRBJ1-1	TRBV19	-	-	TGTGCCAGTAGAGTCAGGGATCAGACTGAAGCTTTCTTT	CASRVRDQTEAFF
TRBJ2-7	TRBV28	TRBD2	-	TGTGCCAGCAGTCGCGGGGGGGCTGGCTCCTACGAGCAGTACTTC	CASSRGGAGSYEQYF
TRBJ1-4	TRBV19	-	-	TGTGCCAGTAGTCCCACAGGGTCGCCTAATGAAAAACTGTTTTTT	CASSPTGSPNEKLFF
TRBJ2-2	TRBV3-1/TRBV3-2	TRBD1	-	TGTGCCAGCAGCCAAGTCAGGGGGCGTAGCACCGGGGAGCTGTTTTTT	CASSQVRGRSTGELFF
TRBJ1-3	TRBV18	-	once	TGTGCCAGCTCACATTCCGCAAGGGGGACTGGAAACACCATATATTTT	CASSHSARGTGNTIYF
TRBJ1-6	TRBV30	-	-	TGTGCCTGGAGTGTAGACAGTAGGGTATCTCCCCTCCACTTT	CAWSVDSRVSPLHF
TRBJ1-6	TRBV25-1	-	once	TGTGCCAGCAGTGAATACGGGCAGGGTCGGTCACCCCTCCACTTT	CASSEYGQGRSPLHF
TRBJ1-2	TRBV20-1	-	-	TGCAGTGCAAGTAACTATGGCTACACCTTC	CSASNYGYTF
TRBJ1-5	TRBV6-5	TRBD1	once	TGTGCCAGCAGTACAGGGGTGCAGCCCCAGCATTTT	CASSTGVQPQHF
TRBJ2-7	TRBV5-1	TRBD1	-	TGCGCCAGCAGCCGGGGACAGGGTTACGAGCAGTACTTC	CASSRGQGYEQYF
TRBJ2-5	TRBV6-2/TRBV6-3	TRBD1	-	TGTGCCAGCAGCAAGGGACAGCCCGGAGAGACCCAGTACTTC	CASSKGQPGETQYF
TRBJ1-5	TRBV6-1	-	-	TGTGCCAGCAGTGAATGGTGGTTGGTCAAGGGCGGCAATCAGCCCCAGCATTTT	CASSEWWLVKGGNQPQHF
TRBJ2-1	TRBV11-2	-	-	TGTGCCAGCAGCTTACGGGGGGAGCAGTTCTTC	CASSLRGEQFF
TRBJ1-6	TRBV6-8	TRBD1	-	TGTGCCAGCAGCCCGAACGGACAGGGGGCAGGGGACTCCTATAATTCACCCCTCCACTTT	CASSPNGQGAGDSYNSPLHF
TRBJ1-2	TRBV27	TRBD1	once	TGTGCCAGCAGTCTCCGGACAGGGGGAGGCTACACCTTC	CASSLRTGGGYTF
TRBJ1-4	TRBV27	TRBD1	-	TGTGCCAGCAGTTTATCGCTTCCCGGGACAGGGGTTCGAGGAGGTAATGAAAAACTGTTTTTT	CASSLSLPGTGVRGGNEKLFF
TRBJ1-4	TRBV28	-	-	TGTGCCAGCAGTCAGCCCGGGTCCCCTAATGAAAAACTGTTTTTT	CASSQPGSPNEKLFF
TRBJ2-2	TRBV18	-	once	TGTGCCAGCTCACCGAGGACAGACTCGAACACCGGGGAGCTGTTTTTT	CASSPRTDSNTGELFF
TRBJ2-1	TRBV5-1	TRBD2	-	TGCGCCAGCAGCTTGGGAGCGGGGGCCCATGAGCAGTTCTTC	CASSLGAGAHEQFF
TRBJ2-3	TRBV4-3	-	-	TGCGCCAGCAGCCCGCCCGGCTCTAGCACAGATACGCAGTATTTT	CASSPPGSSTDTQYF
TRBJ2-3	TRBV30	TRBD2	-	TGTGCCTGGAGCCCCAAGCTAGCGGGGTTCACAGATACGCAGTATTTT	CAWSPKLAGFTDTQYF
TRBJ1-4	TRBV2	-	-	TGTGCCAGCGCGCCGGGCAGACTTGAAAAACTGTTTTTT	CASAPGRLEKLFF
TRBJ2-2	TRBV7-2	TRBD1	-	TGTGCCAGCAGCGGGAAGACAGGGATCACCGGGGAGCTGTTTTTT	CASSGKTGITGELFF
TRBJ1-4	TRBV5-1	-	-	TGCGCCAGCAGCTTTGGCCTGGACAGAAAAACACAAAAACTGTTTTTT	CASSFGLDRKTQKLFF
TRBJ1-5	TRBV2	TRBD1	-	TGTGCCAGCAGTCTGATGGACAGGGGCAATCAGCCCCAGCATTTT	CASSLMDRGNQPQHF
TRBJ1-2	TRBV2	-	once	TGTGCCAGCAAACGGCAGGGGTATGGCTACACCTTC	CASKRQGYGYTF
TRBJ2-7	TRBV6-5	TRBD1	few	TGTGCCAGCAGTAAAACAGGGGCCCACGAGCAGTACTTC	CASSKTGAHEQYF
TRBJ1-2	TRBV11-2	-	-	TGTGCCAGCAGCTTAGTTCAGGGTGTGGGCTACACCTTC	CASSLVQGVGYTF
TRBJ1-1	TRBV24-1	TRBD1	-	TGTGCCACCAGAGCTGGACAGGGGGGTACTGAAGCTTTCTTT	CATRAGQGGTEAFF
TRBJ1-3	TRBV12-3/TRBV12-4	-	-	TGTGCCAGCAGTTCCCAGGGAAACACCATATATTTT	CASSSQGNTIYF
TRBJ1-4	TRBV28	-	-	TGTGCCAGCAGTTTCACGGGGGTGGAAAAACTGTTTTTT	CASSFTGVEKLFF
TRBJ1-2	TRBV15	TRBD1	once	TGTGCCACCAGCGTCCCGGGACAGGGGGCATTTGGCTACACCTTC	CATSVPGQGAFGYTF
TRBJ2-6	TRBV19	-	-	TGTGCCAGTAGTATGAACGGCCAGGCTGGGGCCAACGTCCTGACTTTC	CASSMNGQAGANVLTF
TRBJ2-5	TRBV7-6	TRBD1	-	TGTGCCAGCAGCCGGTGGGACAGGGGGAAAGAGACCCAGTACTTC	CASSRWDRGKETQYF
TRBJ1-1	TRBV6-1	TRBD1	-	TGTGCCAGCAGTGAAGTACAGGGGGAAGCTTTCTTT	CASSEVQGEAFF
TRBJ1-3	TRBV9	-	few	TGTGCCAGCAGCGTAGGACCCGGGGGCAAGAGCTCTGGAAACACCATATATTTT	CASSVGPGGKSSGNTIYF
TRBJ1-5	TRBV9	-	-	TGTGCCAGCAGCGTAGCAGCTGGGGGCAATCAGCCCCAGCATTTT	CASSVAAGGNQPQHF
TRBJ1-6	TRBV9	-	once	TGTGCCAGCAGCGTAGCCGAAGATTCACCCCTCCACTTT	CASSVAEDSPLHF
TRBJ2-2	TRBV5-4	TRBD2	-	TGTGCCAGCAGCCCTGATAGCGGGGGAGCGAACACCGGGGAGCTGTTTTTT	CASSPDSGGANTGELFF
TRBJ1-6	TRBV4-3	-	-	TGCGCCAGCAGCCAAGAATGGGGTTCACCCCTCCACTTT	CASSQEWGSPLHF
TRBJ2-2	TRBV2	TRBD1	once	TGTGCCAGCAGTGCGGGGACAGCTAACACCGGGGAGCTGTTTTTT	CASSAGTANTGELFF
TRBJ1-2	TRBV19	TRBD1	-	TGTGCCAGTAGTAGTACAGGGGGCATCGGCTATGGCTACACCTTC	CASSSTGGIGYGYTF
TRBJ2-7	TRBV4-1	TRBD2	-	TGCGCCAGCAGCCGGTTGCCGGGACCGACCCGGGAGGGCGAGCAGTACTTC	CASSRLPGPTREGEQYF
TRBJ2-5	TRBV7-9	-	-	TGTGCCAGCAGCCAGGCCATGGAAGAGACCCAGTACTTC	CASSQAMEETQYF
TRBJ1-3	TRBV6-6	-	-	TGTGCCAGCAGCCCTGGGTGGACCTCTGGAAACACCATATATTTT	CASSPGWTSGNTIYF
TRBJ2-5	TRBV18	-	-	TGTGCCAGCTCACCGGGACGGGAGACCCAGTACTTC	CASSPGRETQYF